This T cell receptor (beta chain) emerged from a study of blood T cell repertoires in COVID-19. For the study at large: Nucleic acid was either cDNA or gDNA, and it came from T cells, B-cell-depleted T cells, or PBMCs.

As processed by the authors: The authors estimated nucleated cell counts from reference gene primer amplification. The table came from immunoSEQ multiplex PCR; TCRdb's copy has only in-frame clones and leaves some out. V, J and clone size were drawn from that table, and D and trimming were deduced from the DNA. This table has about 74,000 clones, 70% to 90% appearing once. Sequenced material: peripheral blood. The clonotype originates from a man aged 70 or older with active or convalescent COVID-19.

CDR3 in amino acids: CASSPTGLNTEAFF. CDR3 sequence (DNA): TGTGCCAGCAGCCCGACAGGATTGAACACTGAAGCTTTCTTT. The V call is TRBV27, the J call TRBJ1-1, with a weak D call TRBD1 (6 bases). The length of the CDR3 is 14 residues. Germline CDR1 reads MNHEY; CDR2 reads SMNVEV (reference sequence). The V end lost 6 bases, the J end lost 0 bases, and 11 bases lay between the germline ends.